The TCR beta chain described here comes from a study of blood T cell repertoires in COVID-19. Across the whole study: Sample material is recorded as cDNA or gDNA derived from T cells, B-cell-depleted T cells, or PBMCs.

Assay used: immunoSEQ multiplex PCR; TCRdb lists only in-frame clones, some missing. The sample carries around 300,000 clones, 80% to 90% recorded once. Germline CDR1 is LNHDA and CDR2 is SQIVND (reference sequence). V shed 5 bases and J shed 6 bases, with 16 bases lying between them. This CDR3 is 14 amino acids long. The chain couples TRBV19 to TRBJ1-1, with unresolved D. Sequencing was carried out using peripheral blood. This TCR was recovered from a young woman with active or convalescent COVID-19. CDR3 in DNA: TGTGCCAGTAGTCTTCAATGGACTATTTCTGAAGCTTTCTTT. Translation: CASSLQWTISEAFF.